This TCR beta chain appears in the sequencing data of a study of T cell responses to AZD1222 COVID-19 vaccine. Whole-study findings and limits: Sampled repertoires all dated from after the peak T cell response. White British ancestry dominated among donors, who included more females, and clonal diversity was possibly underestimated.

Method: immunoSEQ multiplex PCR; TCRdb's copy keeps in-frame clones and lacks some. Altogether 95,000 to 130,000 clones are present, approximately 93% being singletons, with the ten largest covering 2.9%. Worth noting for this clone: Its antigen remains unknown.

With 6 bases clipped from V and 1 base from J, the junction kept 5 bases outside the gene matches. From germline, CDR1 is MNHEY and CDR2 SVGAGI. This CDR3 is 15 amino acids long. The rearrangement joins TRBV6-5 to TRBJ2-2, with TRBD2 matching 7 bases. The origin of this receptor is an adult in good health. Material: peripheral blood, obtained on day 0 of AZD1222 vaccination. The CDR3 spells CASRWDYQNTGELFF. The CDR3 coding sequence is TGTGCCAGCAGGTGGGACTACCAGAACACCGGGGAGCTGTTTTTT.